The rows below give T cell receptor beta chains drawn from one sample of a study of cytomegalovirus exposure and HLA in healthy donors. The assay was immunoSEQ multiplex PCR, and TCRdb's table has in-frame clones only and misses some. Of 150,000 to 200,000 clones detected, around 80% appear once; the ten largest clones hold approximately 4.4%. The sequencing sample was made of PBMCs. All receptors come from a woman aged 25 to 39 in good health and CMV-seropositive. Both conserved end residues are part of each CDR3. The D gene is left open where the match is weak. The size of a clone is reported for some rows only, either as once, few or many, or as a class for expanded clones.

v_call,j_call,d_call,clone_size,cdr3_aa,cdr3_nt
TRBV27,TRBJ2-7,NA,NA,CASSGTVSYEQYF,TGTGCCAGCAGCGGTACAGTTTCCTACGAGCAGTACTTC
TRBV9,TRBJ2-1,TRBD2,NA,CASSPTSGSYNEQFF,TGTGCCAGCAGCCCCACTAGCGGCTCCTACAATGAGCAGTTCTTC
TRBV18,TRBJ2-1,TRBD2,NA,CASSPATSGMPYNEQFF,TGTGCCAGCTCACCCGCGACTAGCGGGATGCCCTACAATGAGCAGTTCTTC
TRBV19,TRBJ2-7,TRBD1,NA,CASSTRTGGPYEQYF,TGTGCCAGTAGTACCCGGACAGGGGGGCCCTACGAGCAGTACTTC
TRBV7-9,TRBJ2-5,TRBD2,NA,CASSSGTSGGAEQETQYF,TGTGCCAGCAGCTCCGGGACTAGCGGGGGGGCTGAGCAAGAGACCCAGTACTTC
TRBV29-1,TRBJ2-3,TRBD2,NA,CSVGLADTDTQYF,TGCAGCGTTGGACTAGCGGACACAGATACGCAGTATTTT
TRBV18,TRBJ1-1,TRBD1,few,CASSLAPGQGMAEAFF,TGTGCCAGCTCACTCGCGCCGGGACAGGGGATGGCTGAAGCTTTCTTT
TRBV5-1,TRBJ2-1,NA,NA,CASSSGSGGTDNEQFF,TGCGCCAGCAGCTCGGGGTCGGGGGGCACCGACAATGAGCAGTTCTTC
TRBV5-4,TRBJ2-7,NA,NA,CASSDTGSSYEQYF,TGTGCCAGCAGCGATACAGGTAGCTCCTACGAGCAGTACTTC
TRBV10-1,TRBJ2-3,NA,NA,CASSGDWETDTQYF,TGCGCCAGCAGTGGCGATTGGGAGACAGATACGCAGTATTTT
TRBV29-1,TRBJ1-1,NA,NA,CSAQGMNTEAFF,TGCAGCGCCCAGGGGATGAACACTGAAGCTTTCTTT
TRBV6-5,TRBJ2-7,NA,NA,CASSYALTYEQYF,TGTGCCAGCAGTTACGCGTTGACCTACGAGCAGTACTTC
TRBV12-5,TRBJ2-3,NA,once,CASGKAVSTDTQYF,TGTGCTAGTGGGAAGGCGGTTAGCACAGATACGCAGTATTTT
TRBV11-2,TRBJ1-2,TRBD1,NA,CASSLGQIYGYTF,TGTGCCAGCAGCTTGGGACAGATCTATGGCTACACCTTC
TRBV11-3,TRBJ1-1,NA,NA,CASSLSSENTEAFF,TGTGCCAGCAGCTTAAGTTCAGAGAACACTGAAGCTTTCTTT
TRBV5-1,TRBJ1-2,TRBD1,NA,CASSLQGNYGYTF,TGCGCCAGCAGCTTACAGGGGAACTATGGCTACACCTTC
TRBV11-3,TRBJ2-5,TRBD2,NA,CASSSLGGGIKETQYF,TGTGCCAGCAGCTCCCTCGGGGGAGGGATTAAAGAGACCCAGTACTTC
TRBV30,TRBJ1-3,NA,NA,CAWSVLSGISGNTIYF,TGTGCCTGGAGTGTACTCTCCGGGATCTCTGGAAACACCATATATTTT
TRBV27,TRBJ2-1,NA,few,CASILGAGGVNEQFF,NA
TRBV10-3,TRBJ2-2,TRBD1,NA,CAIREGQGITGELFF,TGTGCCATCAGGGAGGGACAGGGGATAACCGGGGAGCTGTTTTTT
TRBV7-8,TRBJ1-1,NA,NA,CASSLVRTEAFF,TGTGCCAGCAGCTTAGTCCGCACTGAAGCTTTCTTT
TRBV29-1,TRBJ1-2,NA,NA,CSVEYGEMDGYTF,TGCAGCGTTGAATATGGGGAGATGGATGGCTACACCTTC
TRBV4-2,TRBJ2-1,NA,NA,CASSLRGGVSYNEQFF,TGTGCCAGCAGCCTGCGTGGCGGGGTTTCCTACAATGAGCAGTTCTTC
TRBV5-6,TRBJ2-1,TRBD1,NA,CASSLGTGGKYEQFF,TGTGCCAGCAGCCTCGGGACAGGGGGCAAATATGAGCAGTTCTTC
TRBV6-6,TRBJ2-3,TRBD2,NA,CASSFELAGGRDTQYF,TGTGCCAGCAGTTTCGAGCTAGCGGGGGGCAGGGATACGCAGTATTTT
TRBV10-3,TRBJ2-7,NA,NA,CAISEGGGWYEQYF,TGTGCCATCAGTGAGGGCGGGGGCTGGTACGAGCAGTACTTC
TRBV11-2,TRBJ2-7,TRBD1,NA,CASSLGGQGYEQYF,TGTGCCAGCAGCTTGGGGGGACAGGGTTACGAGCAGTACTTC
TRBV27,TRBJ1-2,NA,NA,CASSFDSVRGYTF,TGTGCCAGCAGTTTCGACAGTGTTCGAGGCTACACCTTC
TRBV9,TRBJ1-4,NA,NA,CASSVDGKGVANEKLFF,TGTGCCAGCAGCGTAGATGGCAAGGGGGTGGCTAATGAAAAACTGTTTTTT
TRBV5-8,TRBJ2-2,TRBD1,NA,CASRFGTGDSGELFF,TGTGCCAGCAGGTTTGGGACAGGCGATTCCGGGGAGCTGTTTTTT
TRBV2,TRBJ2-2,TRBD2,NA,CASSDEAGRADTGELFF,TGTGCCAGCAGTGACGAGGCCGGGAGGGCCGACACCGGGGAGCTGTTTTTT
TRBV29-1,TRBJ2-7,NA,NA,CSVFSGIPYEQYF,TGCAGCGTTTTTTCGGGTATTCCCTACGAGCAGTACTTC
TRBV5-1,TRBJ2-5,TRBD2,NA,CASSLGGLAGGGTQYF,TGCGCCAGCAGCTTGGGAGGACTAGCGGGAGGAGGGACCCAGTACTTC
TRBV11-3,TRBJ1-1,NA,NA,CASSRPGGTEAFF,TGTGCCAGCAGTCGCCCGGGAGGCACTGAAGCTTTCTTT
TRBV7-9,TRBJ2-3,TRBD2,once,CASSLALAGRRADTQYF,TGTGCCAGCAGCTTAGCGCTAGCGGGAAGGCGGGCAGATACGCAGTATTTT
TRBV27,TRBJ1-1,NA,NA,CASGWTANTEAFF,TGTGCCAGCGGATGGACAGCCAACACTGAAGCTTTCTTT
TRBV5-1,TRBJ2-3,NA,NA,CASSTDRDPTDTQYF,TGCGCCAGCAGCACCGACAGAGACCCAACAGATACGCAGTATTTT
TRBV5-6,TRBJ2-1,TRBD2,NA,CASSERLAGGYNEQFF,TGTGCCAGCAGCGAGAGACTAGCGGGGGGATACAATGAGCAGTTCTTC
TRBV30,TRBJ2-7,TRBD2,NA,CAWGGLADYEQYF,TGTGCCTGGGGCGGGCTAGCGGACTACGAGCAGTACTTC